This T cell receptor (beta chain) comes out of a study of CD8+ T cells in alopecia areata. General study findings and limits: Mice showed TCR sharing more clearly than patients did, possibly owing to HLA. Scalp sequencing captures resident alphabeta T cells of normal skin too. Affected scalp, especially in alopecia totalis/universalis, had a higher clonality than normal scalp did.

Isolation of CD4+ and CD8+ T cells from PBMCs was achieved by sorting. Reverse transcription of extracted RNA yielded cDNA, which provided the sequencing template. Method: immunoSEQ multiplex PCR; TCRdb's copy keeps in-frame clones and lacks some. The data show 100,000 to 120,000 clones, roughly 59% seen once. The CDR3 is 12 amino acids. Germline CDR1 is SGHTA and CDR2 is FQGNSA. The ends were cut back, 4 bases at V and 3 bases at J, with 6 bases in the middle. On this clone itself: Its specificity is unknown.

The chain combines TRBV7-2 with TRBJ2-5; no firm D call. The sample taken for sequencing was CD8+ T cells sorted from blood. This receptor was taken from a human donor in good health. The CDR3 spells CASSSQEETQYF. As DNA, the CDR3 is TGTGCCAGCAGCTCGCAAGAAGAGACCCAGTACTTC.